A single sample is the source of the 6 T cell receptor beta chains below, sequenced in a study of T cells in Graves' hyperthyroidism and ophthalmopathy. Amplified regions were TCR beta CDR3 sequences from RNA transcripts. The HTBI set primed first-round TCR CDR3 RT-PCR. A single record per CDR3 protein comes from TCRdb applying MiXCR to the multiplex PCR reads. This table has about 770,000 distinct CDR3 sequences, 18% appearing once. Sequencing was done on a sample of blood. The receptors come from a woman aged 45 to 65 with Graves' hyperthyroidism that later progressed to Graves' ophthalmopathy.

Regarding this clonotype: Since a much larger clone is just one base distant, this may be a read error. DNA for the CDR3: TGCGCCAGCAGCCTCAAGGGAGAGGAGACCCAGTACTTC. Translated, it gives CASSLKGEETQYF. The chain links TRBV5-1 to TRBJ2-5; possible D gene TRBD2, 5 bases. The V end lost 4 bases, the J end lost 5 bases, and 12 bases lay between the germline ends. There are 13 residues in the CDR3. Looked up from germline, CDR1 is SGHRS and CDR2 is YFSETQ.

There are many counts of this clonotype. The chain recombines TRBV11-2 with TRBJ1-3, with D perhaps matching TRBD1 (5 bases). The CDR3 contains 13 residues. V was pared by 3 bases and J by 4 bases, with 7 bases between. Germline assignment: CDR1 SGHAT and CDR2 FQNNGV. The CDR3 DNA reads TGTGCCAGCAGCTTCCGACAGGGAAACACCATATATTTT. Translation: CASSFRQGNTIYF.

V usage is TRBV7-9 and J usage is TRBJ2-7; D remains ambiguous. Germline V gives CDR1 SEHNR, CDR2 FQNEAQ (reference sequence). Trimming pared 3 bases from V and 4 bases from J, leaving 10 bases between. This CDR3 has 13 amino acids. This CDR3 is CASSLTINYEQYF. As DNA, the CDR3 is TGTGCCAGCAGCTTGACGATTAATTACGAGCAGTACTTC.

In its sample, this clonotype was seen a few times. The chain has TRBV10-1 and TRBJ1-1; D gene ambiguous. CDR1 and CDR2 from the germline V gene are WNHNN and SYGVQD (reference sequence). The CDR3 is made up of 14 amino acids. Trimming removed 3 bases from V and 2 bases from J, with 10 bases in between. The CDR3 nucleotides read TGCGCCAGCAGTGACAATCCCTCCAACACTGAAGCTTTCTTT. Amino acids: CASSDNPSNTEAFF.

The chain joins TRBV6-5 to TRBJ1-3; 7 nucleotides align to TRBD1. Germline V lookup: CDR1 MNHEY, CDR2 SVGAGI. This CDR3 comprises 16 residues. V shed 0 bases and J 3 bases; nucleotides not matched to a gene: 5. This chain's CDR3 is CASSYSKGASGNTIYF. CDR3 in DNA: TGTGCCAGCAGTTACTCGAAGGGGGCAAGTGGAAACACCATATATTTT.

This chain connects TRBV20-1 to TRBJ1-2; D not certain. V was shortened by 5 bases and J by 8 bases, with 30 bases between the two germline ends. CDR1 is DFQATT and CDR2 is SNEGSKA in the germline V gene (reference sequence). This CDR3 is built from 17 residues. CDR3 residues: CSAFDGPRRRRSGGYTF. CDR3 sequence (DNA): TGCAGTGCTTTTGATGGACCAAGGCGCAGGAGATCGGGAGGCTACACCTTC.